The following is a T cell receptor (beta chain) sequence with its context. The sample comes from a study of blood T cell repertoires in COVID-19. Study-level information: The study drew acute and convalescent COVID-19 samples from the United States, Italy and Spain. PBMCs, B-cell-depleted T cells, or T cells were the source of the cDNA or gDNA that made up the material.

Source study methods: The authors estimated nucleated cell counts from reference gene primer amplification. Libraries were prepared by immunoSEQ multiplex PCR; TCRdb keeps only in-frame clonotypes and omits some of them. V and J calls and clone size come straight from that table; D and trimming were deduced from the DNA. The table includes fewer than 200,000 clones, 74% detected once. The material sequenced was peripheral blood. The TCR originated in a woman older than 75 with acute or convalescent COVID-19.

The chain's CDR3 is CAISDLSSDGNNEQFF. Written as DNA, the CDR3 is TGTGCCATCAGTGATCTTTCTAGCGACGGTAACAATGAGCAGTTCTTC. This chain uses TRBV10-3 with TRBJ2-1, with D possibly being TRBD2 (6 bases). Per germline, CDR1 ENHRY and CDR2 SYGVKD. This CDR3 is 16 amino acids long. Deletions cut 3 bases from V and 5 bases from J, with 17 bases between.